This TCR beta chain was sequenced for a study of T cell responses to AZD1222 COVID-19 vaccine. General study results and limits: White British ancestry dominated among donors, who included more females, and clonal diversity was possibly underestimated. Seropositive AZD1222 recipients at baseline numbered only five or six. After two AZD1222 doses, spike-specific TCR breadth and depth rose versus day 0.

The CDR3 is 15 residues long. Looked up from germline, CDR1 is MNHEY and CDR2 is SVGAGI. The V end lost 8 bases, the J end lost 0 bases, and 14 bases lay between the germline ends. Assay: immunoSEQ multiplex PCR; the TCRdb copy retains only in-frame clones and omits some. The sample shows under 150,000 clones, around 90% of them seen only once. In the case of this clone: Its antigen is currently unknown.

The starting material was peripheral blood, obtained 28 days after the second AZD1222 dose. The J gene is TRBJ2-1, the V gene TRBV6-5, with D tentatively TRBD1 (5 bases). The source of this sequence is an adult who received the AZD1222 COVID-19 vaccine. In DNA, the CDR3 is TGTGCCAGCTCATGGGGCCAAAGCTCCTACAATGAGCAGTTCTTC. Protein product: CASSWGQSSYNEQFF.